The 15 T cell receptor beta chains given below trace back to one sample, sequenced in a study of T cell responses to AZD1222 COVID-19 vaccine. Sequencing used immunoSEQ multiplex PCR; TCRdb keeps in-frame clones, though not all of them. The sample shows 110,000 to 150,000 clones, about 93% of them seen only once. Sequences were derived from peripheral blood, sampled on day 0 of AZD1222 vaccination. These receptors came from an adult in good health.

CDR3 residues: CATKLTGTGYGYTF. The CDR3 bases are TGTGCCACAAAATTAACCGGGACAGGCTATGGCTACACCTTC. V is TRBV27 and J is TRBJ1-2; TRBD1 aligns across 8 bases. Germline V gene sequence: CDR1 MNHEY, CDR2 SMNVEV (reference sequence). The CDR3 sequence is 14 residues long. Germline trimming cut 10 bases from V and 4 bases from J; bases unmatched to any gene: 11.

This sequence joins TRBV5-1 and TRBJ1-1, with 9 nucleotides matching TRBD1. The CDR3 has 14 amino acids. Germline V lookup: CDR1 SGHRS, CDR2 YFSETQ. The trim removed 4 bases at V and 9 bases at J, leaving 10 bases unmatched. The CDR3 nucleotides are TGCGCCAGCAGCGATACCGGGACAGGGTGGAAAGCTTTCTTT. Protein: CASSDTGTGWKAFF.

The chain uses TRBV19 and TRBJ1-5, with D maybe TRBD1 (5 bases). Germline V gives CDR1 LNHDA, CDR2 SQIVND (reference sequence). CDR3 length: 15 amino acids. The V end lost 6 bases, the J end lost 0 bases, and 12 bases lay between the germline ends. The CDR3 bases are TGTGCCAGTAGCCTGGGACTCTATAGCAATCAGCCCCAGCATTTT. Its translation is CASSLGLYSNQPQHF.

The gene calls are TRBV19 and TRBJ1-4, with D unresolved. Germline V CDR1 and CDR2: LNHDA, SQIVND (reference sequence). This CDR3 has 14 amino acids. The V gene lost 3 bases and the J gene lost 7 bases, with 12 bases spanning the gap. CDR3 nucleotide sequence: TGTGCCAGTAGTATCGGAGGTACCAGTGAAAAACTGTTTTTT. It encodes CASSIGGTSEKLFF. Full variable domain (outside the CDR3, taken from reference TRBV19 and TRBJ1-4): DGGITQSPKYLFRKEGQNVTLSCEQNLNHDAMYWYRQDPGQGLRLIYYSQIVNDFQKGDIAEGYSVSREKKESFPLTVTSAQKNPTAFYLCASSIGGTSEKLFFGSGTQLSVL.

The gene calls are TRBV5-1 and TRBJ1-5; unclear D gene. Germline values: CDR1 SGHRS, CDR2 YFSETQ. This CDR3 spans 18 amino acids. Between the trimmed V and J ends, which lost 2 bases and 0 bases, there was a span of 18 bases. Written as DNA, the CDR3 is TGCGCCAGCAGCTTCCCCACTCCCAGAGAGACTAGCAATCAGCCCCAGCATTTT. It translates to CASSFPTPRETSNQPQHF. Full variable domain (missing parts from reference TRBV5-1 and TRBJ1-5): KAGVTQTPRYLIKTRGQQVTLSCSPISGHRSVSWYQQTPGQGLQFLFEYFSETQRNKGNFPGRFSGRQFSNSRSEMNVSTLELGDSALYLCASSFPTPRETSNQPQHFGDGTRLSIL.

The chain carries TRBV11-2 and TRBJ2-2; no clear D gene. CDR1 SGHAT and CDR2 FQNNGV come from the germline V gene. This CDR3 has 15 residues. Trimming shortened V by 1 base and J by 6 bases, and 12 bases separated the two germline ends. In DNA, the CDR3 is TGTGCCAGCAGCTTAGGTTCTAGAAGTGCCGGGGAGCTGTTTTTT. It is translated as CASSLGSRSAGELFF. Together with reference TRBV11-2 and TRBJ2-2, the CDR3 gives the full variable domain: EAGVAQSPRYKIIEKRQSVAFWCNPISGHATLYWYQQILGQGPKLLIQFQNNGVVDDSQLPKDRFSAERLKGVDSTLKIQPAKLEDSAVYLCASSLGSRSAGELFFGEGSRLTVL.

The chain has TRBV12-5 and TRBJ2-3; 10 nucleotides line up with TRBD2. Trimming at V came to 4 bases and at J to 0 bases, leaving 7 bases not matched to a gene. The CDR3 totals 17 residues. Germline CDR1 is LGHNT and CDR2 is FRNRAP. The CDR3 region is CASGSGTSASSTDTQYF. In nucleotides, the CDR3 is TGTGCTAGTGGTTCCGGGACTAGCGCCTCTAGCACAGATACGCAGTATTTT.

This clone is a singleton in its sample. This sequence joins TRBV30 and TRBJ1-1; D might be TRBD1 (5 bases). CDR1 GTSNPN and CDR2 SVGIG come from the germline V gene (reference sequence). V was trimmed by 4 bases and J by 5 bases, leaving 17 bases between them. CDR3 length: 14 residues. The DNA of the CDR3 is TGTGCCTGGACCGTGGGGCCCCGTTTTACTGAAGCTTTCTTT. As protein: CAWTVGPRFTEAFF. Based on the CDR3 plus reference TRBV30 and TRBJ1-1, the full variable domain is SQTIHQWPATLVQPVGSPLSLECTVEGTSNPNLYWYRQAAGRGLQLLFYSVGIGQISSEVPQNLSASRPQDRQFILSSKKLLLSDSGFYLCAWTVGPRFTEAFFGQGTRLTVV.

Of note for this clone: A junction boundary mismatches the germline segment, possibly from a read error. This sample includes further DNA sequences coding for the same CDR3. The V gene is TRBV5-6, the J gene TRBJ2-6, with D possibly TRBD1 on 5 matching bases. The CDR3 sequence is 15 residues long. Germline CDR1 SGHDT, CDR2 YYEEEE. DNA for the CDR3: TGTGCCAGCAGCCCCGGGCCGACTGGGGCCAATGTCCTGACTTTC. It is translated as CASSPGPTGANVLTF.

V and J are TRBV28 and TRBJ2-3, with 9 nucleotides matching TRBD1. This CDR3 has 16 residues. Germline CDR1 is MDHEN and CDR2 is SYDVKM. Losses at the gene ends were 5 bases for V and 2 bases for J; bases not matched to a gene: 8. CDR3 sequence: CASSPPGQGYTDTQYF. The CDR3 DNA follows: TGTGCCAGCAGTCCTCCGGGACAGGGTTACACAGATACGCAGTATTTT.

This clone was picked up a small number of times. The chain has TRBV5-5 and TRBJ1-6; possible D gene TRBD1, 6 bases. The CDR3 totals 16 residues. The germline V gene encodes CDR1 SGHKS and CDR2 YYEKEE (reference sequence). V lost 3 bases and J lost 6, with 16 bases in between. The CDR3 DNA reads TGTGCCAGCAGCTCCACAGTGGGGGGCTCTAATTCACCCCTCCACTTT. Amino acids: CASSSTVGGSNSPLHF. The whole variable domain, filled in from reference TRBV5-5 and TRBJ1-6, reads DAGVTQSPTHLIKTRGQQVTLRCSPISGHKSVSWYQQVLGQGPQFIFQYYEKEERGRGNFPDRFSARQFPNYSSELNVNALLLGDSALYLCASSSTVGGSNSPLHFGNGTRLTVT.

The chain joins TRBV21-1 to TRBJ2-5; whether TRBD2, the table's D call, matches the DNA was not checked. TRBV21-1 is a listed pseudogene. The CDR3 has 16 amino acids. The CDR3 is CASRGLAGGPGETQYF. The DNA for the CDR3 is TGTGCCAGCAGGGGACTAGCGGGAGGGCCAGGAGAGACCCAGTACTTC.

The V and J genes are TRBV28 and TRBJ1-2; the D gene is possibly TRBD1 (5 bases). V dropped 1 base and J dropped 9 bases, with 15 bases sitting between them. The CDR3 sequence is 14 residues long. Germline V gene data show CDR1 as MDHEN and CDR2 as SYDVKM. For the CDR3, the DNA is TGTGCCAGCAGTTTATCCGGGGCACTGCTTAGCTACACCTTC. Protein: CASSLSGALLSYTF.

The chain couples TRBV19 to TRBJ1-5; D call uncertain. The germline V gene has CDR1 LNHDA and CDR2 SQIVND (reference sequence). Trimming left V 6 bases short and J 1 base short, with 25 bases between. The CDR3 loop spans 19 amino acids. As DNA, the CDR3 is TGTGCCAGTAGCAAATCCCCGGGAGGTGGCTTCGGCAGCAATCAGCCCCAGCATTTT. Protein product: CASSKSPGGGFGSNQPQHF.

The J gene is TRBJ2-1, the V gene TRBV7-2, with 8 bases that match TRBD2. V lost 6 bases, J lost 3 bases, and 4 bases stayed unmatched. Germline V gene lookup returns CDR1 SGHTA and CDR2 FQGNSA. The CDR3 sequence is 14 residues long. CDR3 DNA sequence: TGTGCCAGCAGTACCGGGGGGGGCTACAATGAGCAGTTCTTC. Amino acids: CASSTGGGYNEQFF.